This T cell receptor beta chain was sequenced during a study of cytomegalovirus exposure and HLA in healthy donors. General study results and limits: Within a later analysis, the majority of CMV-associated TCR beta chains appeared HLA-restricted. A missense variant in DCLRE1C was later tied to TCR beta V- and J-gene trimming. Information on immune exposure was restricted to one variable (CMV serostatus).

The CDR3 loop spans 14 amino acids. The germline CDR1 and CDR2 sequences are GTSNPN and SVGIG (reference sequence). V lost 1 base, J lost 8 bases, and 14 bases lay in between. A few counts support this clone. The antigen is unknown. Primers included in the PCR were 60 Vbeta and 13 Jbeta primers. TCRdb's copy holds only in-frame clones and misses some; the assay was immunoSEQ multiplex PCR. The repertoire holds some 180,000 clones, with 82% as singletons. The chain employs TRBV30 and TRBJ2-2; D is undetermined. The specimen sequenced was PBMCs. The origin of this receptor is a man aged 40-55 years in good health and CMV-seronegative. CDR3 region: CAWSALTGSGELFF. The CDR3 DNA is TGTGCCTGGAGTGCCCTGACTGGATCGGGGGAGCTGTTTTTT.